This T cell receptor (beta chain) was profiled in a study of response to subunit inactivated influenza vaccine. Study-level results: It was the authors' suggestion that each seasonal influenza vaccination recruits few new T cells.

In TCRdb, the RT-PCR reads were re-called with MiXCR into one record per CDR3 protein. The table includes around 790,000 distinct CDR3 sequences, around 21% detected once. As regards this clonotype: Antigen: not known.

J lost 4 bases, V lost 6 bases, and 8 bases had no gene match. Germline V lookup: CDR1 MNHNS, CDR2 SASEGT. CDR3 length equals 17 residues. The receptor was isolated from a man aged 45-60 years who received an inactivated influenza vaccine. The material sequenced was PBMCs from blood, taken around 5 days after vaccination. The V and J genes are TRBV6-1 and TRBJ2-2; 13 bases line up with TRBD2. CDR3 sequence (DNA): TGTGCCAGCAGCCCTCCAGGACTAGCGGGAGTCACCGGGGAGCTGTTTTTT. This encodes CASSPPGLAGVTGELFF.